Included here is one TCR beta chain sequence, with context. These data originate in a study of shared clonotypes between healthy human individuals. V shed 5 bases and J shed 3 bases, with 8 bases lying between them. This CDR3 has 13 amino acids. Germline V gives CDR1 SEHNR, CDR2 FQNEAQ (reference sequence). Profiled with immunoSEQ multiplex PCR; TCRdb holds only in-frame clones, not every one. The sample carries 2,100,000 or so clones, nearly 97% recorded once. The chain has TRBV7-9 and TRBJ1-5; D remains ambiguous. The sequence came from a man aged 18 to 35 in good health. The specimen was naive CD4+ T cells sorted from blood. As to subset: CD45RA+ positively selected. DNA of the CDR3: TGTGCCAGCAGCCGCGGGCCCAATCAGCCCCAGCATTTT. It codes for CASSRGPNQPQHF.